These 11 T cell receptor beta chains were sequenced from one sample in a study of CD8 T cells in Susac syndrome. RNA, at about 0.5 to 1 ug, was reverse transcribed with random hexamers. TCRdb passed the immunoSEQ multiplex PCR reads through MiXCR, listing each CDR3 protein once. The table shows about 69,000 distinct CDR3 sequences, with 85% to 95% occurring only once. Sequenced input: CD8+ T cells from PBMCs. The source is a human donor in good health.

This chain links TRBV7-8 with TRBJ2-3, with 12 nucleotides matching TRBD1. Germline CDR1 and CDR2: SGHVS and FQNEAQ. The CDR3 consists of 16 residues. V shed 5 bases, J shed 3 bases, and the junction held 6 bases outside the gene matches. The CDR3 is CASSGGDRGPTDTQYF. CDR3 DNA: TGTGCCAGCAGCGGTGGGGACAGGGGGCCGACAGATACGCAGTATTTT.

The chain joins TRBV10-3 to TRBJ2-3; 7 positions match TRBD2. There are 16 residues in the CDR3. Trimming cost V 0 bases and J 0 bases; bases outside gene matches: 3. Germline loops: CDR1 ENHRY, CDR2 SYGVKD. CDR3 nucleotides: TGTGCCATCAGTGAGTCGAGGCGGGGGAGCACAGATACGCAGTATTTT. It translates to CAISESRRGSTDTQYF.

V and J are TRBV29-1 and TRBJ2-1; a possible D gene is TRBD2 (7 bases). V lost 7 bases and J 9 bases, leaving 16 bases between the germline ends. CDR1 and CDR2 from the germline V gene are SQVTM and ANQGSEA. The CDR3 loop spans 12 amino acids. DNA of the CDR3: TGCAGCGCCGAAGGGGGGGCGGTTGAGCAGTTCTTC. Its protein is CSAEGGAVEQFF.

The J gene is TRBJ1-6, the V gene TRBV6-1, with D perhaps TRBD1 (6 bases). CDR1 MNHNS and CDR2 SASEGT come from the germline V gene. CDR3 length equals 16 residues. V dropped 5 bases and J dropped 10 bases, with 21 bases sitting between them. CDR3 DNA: TGTGCCAGCAGTCGCGAATGGGAGGGGACATGGTCACCCCTCCACTTT. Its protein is CASSREWEGTWSPLHF.

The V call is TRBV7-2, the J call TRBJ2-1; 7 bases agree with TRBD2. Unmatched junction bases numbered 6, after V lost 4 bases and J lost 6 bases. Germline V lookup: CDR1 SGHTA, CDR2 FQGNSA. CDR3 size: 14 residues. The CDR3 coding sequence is TGTGCCAGCAGCTACGGACTAGTGGGCAATGAGCAGTTCTTC. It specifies CASSYGLVGNEQFF.

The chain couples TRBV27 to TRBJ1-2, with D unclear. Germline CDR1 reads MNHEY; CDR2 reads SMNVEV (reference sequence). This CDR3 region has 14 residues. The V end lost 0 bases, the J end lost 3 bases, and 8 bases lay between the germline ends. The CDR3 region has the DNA TGTGCCAGCAGTTTATCGGGCGGCGACTATGGCTACACCTTC. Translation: CASSLSGGDYGYTF.

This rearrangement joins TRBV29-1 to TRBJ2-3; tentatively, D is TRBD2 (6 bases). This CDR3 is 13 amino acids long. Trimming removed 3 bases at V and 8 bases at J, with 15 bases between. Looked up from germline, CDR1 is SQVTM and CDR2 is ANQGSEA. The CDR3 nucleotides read TGCAGCGTTGAGGAGGCAGGGAGGCCTACGCAGTATTTT. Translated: CSVEEAGRPTQYF.

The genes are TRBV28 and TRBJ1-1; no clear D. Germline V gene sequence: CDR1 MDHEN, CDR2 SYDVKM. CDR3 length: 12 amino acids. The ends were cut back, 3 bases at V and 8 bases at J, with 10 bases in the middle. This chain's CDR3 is CASSFGRLEAFF. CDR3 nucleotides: TGTGCCAGCAGTTTCGGTCGGCTGGAAGCTTTCTTT.

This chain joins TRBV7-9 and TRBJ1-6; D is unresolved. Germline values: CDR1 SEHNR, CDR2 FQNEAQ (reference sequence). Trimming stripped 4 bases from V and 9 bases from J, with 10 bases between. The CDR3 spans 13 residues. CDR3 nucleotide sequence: TGTGCCAGCAGCTCCCTTAATGGTTCACCCCTCCACTTT. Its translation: CASSSLNGSPLHF.

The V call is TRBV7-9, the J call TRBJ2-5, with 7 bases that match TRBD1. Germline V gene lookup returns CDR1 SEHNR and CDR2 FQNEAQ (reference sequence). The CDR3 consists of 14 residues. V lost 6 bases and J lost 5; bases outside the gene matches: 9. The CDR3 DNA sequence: TGTGCCAGCAGAAGCACAACAGGGGTGGAGACCCAGTACTTC. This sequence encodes CASRSTTGVETQYF. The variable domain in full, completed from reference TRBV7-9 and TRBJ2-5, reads DTGVSQNPRHKITKRGQNVTFRCDPISEHNRLYWYRQTLGQGPEFLTYFQNEAQLEKSRLLSDRFSAERPKGSFSTLEIQRTEQGDSAMYLCASRSTTGVETQYFGPGTRLLVL.

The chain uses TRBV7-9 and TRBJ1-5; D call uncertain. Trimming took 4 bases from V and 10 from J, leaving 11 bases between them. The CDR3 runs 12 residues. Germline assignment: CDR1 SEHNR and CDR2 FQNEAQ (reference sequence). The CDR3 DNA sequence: TGTGCCAGCAGCTCCGGGCCAAACCCCCAGCATTTT. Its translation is CASSSGPNPQHF. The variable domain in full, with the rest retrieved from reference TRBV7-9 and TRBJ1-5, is DTGVSQNPRHKITKRGQNVTFRCDPISEHNRLYWYRQTLGQGPEFLTYFQNEAQLEKSRLLSDRFSAERPKGSFSTLEIQRTEQGDSAMYLCASSSGPNPQHFGDGTRLSIL.